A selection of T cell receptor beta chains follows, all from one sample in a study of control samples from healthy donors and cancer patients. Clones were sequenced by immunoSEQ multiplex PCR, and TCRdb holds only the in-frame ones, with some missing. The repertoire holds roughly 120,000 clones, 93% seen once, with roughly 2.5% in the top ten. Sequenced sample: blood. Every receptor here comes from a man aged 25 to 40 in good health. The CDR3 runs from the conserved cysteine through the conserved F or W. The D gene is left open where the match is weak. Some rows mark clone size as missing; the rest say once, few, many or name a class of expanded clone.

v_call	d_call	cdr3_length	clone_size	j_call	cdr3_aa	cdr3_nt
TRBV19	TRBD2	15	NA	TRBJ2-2	CASSLLAGNTGELFF	TGTGCCAGTAGCCTTTTAGCGGGTAACACCGGGGAGCTGTTTTTT
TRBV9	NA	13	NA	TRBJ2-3	CASSPPGLNTQYF	TGTGCCAGCAGCCCCCCGGGACTTAATACGCAGTATTTT
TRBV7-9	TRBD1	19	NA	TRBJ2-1	CASSPLTLRTGESYNEQFF	TGTGCCAGCAGCCCCCTTACCCTCCGGACAGGGGAGTCCTACAATGAGCAGTTCTTC
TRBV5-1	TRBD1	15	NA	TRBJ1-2	CASSSWDRENYGYTF	TGCGCCAGCAGCTCCTGGGACAGGGAAAACTATGGCTACACCTTC
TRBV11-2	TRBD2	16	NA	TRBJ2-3	CASSNLAGPSTDTQYF	TGTGCCAGCAGCAACCTAGCGGGGCCTTCCACAGATACGCAGTATTTT
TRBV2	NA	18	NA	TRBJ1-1	CASSESDGRRPINTEAFF	TGTGCCAGCAGTGAATCCGACGGGCGGCGGCCGATAAACACTGAAGCTTTCTTT
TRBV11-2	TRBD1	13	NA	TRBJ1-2	CASSLEGGHGYTF	TGTGCCAGCAGCTTAGAAGGGGGCCATGGCTACACCTTC
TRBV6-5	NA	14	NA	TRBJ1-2	CASSFTVGAYGYTF	TGTGCCAGCAGTTTTACAGTAGGGGCGTATGGCTACACCTTC
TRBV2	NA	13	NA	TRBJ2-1	CASEPVEGNEQFF	TGTGCCAGCGAACCAGTGGAAGGCAATGAGCAGTTCTTC
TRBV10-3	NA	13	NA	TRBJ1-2	CAISVASGDGYTF	TGTGCCATCAGTGTAGCATCGGGGGATGGCTACACCTTC
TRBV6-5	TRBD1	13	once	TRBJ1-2	CASSMARDRLPFF	TGTGCCAGCAGTATGGCCCGGGACAGACTACCATTCTTC
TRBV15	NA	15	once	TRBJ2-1	CATSRAASRINEQFF	TGTGCCACCAGCAGGGCGGCTAGTCGGATCAATGAGCAGTTCTTC
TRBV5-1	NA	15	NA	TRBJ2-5	CASSRDGGRTETQYF	TGCGCCAGCAGCAGGGACGGGGGGCGTACAGAGACCCAGTACTTC
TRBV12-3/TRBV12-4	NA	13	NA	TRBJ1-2	CASSPRHAYGYTF	TGTGCCAGCAGTCCCCGACATGCATATGGCTACACCTTC
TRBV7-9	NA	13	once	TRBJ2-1	CASSSLGGGEQFF	TGTGCCAGCAGCAGCTTAGGGGGGGGTGAGCAGTTCTTC
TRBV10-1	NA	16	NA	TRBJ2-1	CASSESGGGTVNEQFF	TGCGCCAGCAGTGAGTCCGGAGGGGGTACGGTGAATGAGCAGTTCTTC
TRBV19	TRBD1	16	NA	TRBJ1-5	CASSPPDRDYRMPQHF	TGTGCCAGTAGTCCGCCGGACAGGGATTATAGGATGCCCCAGCATTTT
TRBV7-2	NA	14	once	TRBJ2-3	CASSLVTSTDTQYF	TGTGCCAGCAGCTTAGTAACTTCCACAGATACGCAGTATTTT
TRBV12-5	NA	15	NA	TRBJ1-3	CASGLVATAGNTIYF	TGTGCTAGTGGTTTGGTAGCGACAGCTGGAAACACCATATATTTT
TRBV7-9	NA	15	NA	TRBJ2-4	CASSLDTARENIQYF	TGTGCCAGCAGCTTAGATACTGCCAGGGAAAACATTCAGTACTTC
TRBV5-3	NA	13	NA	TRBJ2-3	CVRSLNLPDTQYF	TGTGTCAGAAGCTTGAACCTTCCAGATACGCAGTATTTT
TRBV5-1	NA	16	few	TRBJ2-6	CASSSTAYSGANVLTF	TGCGCCAGCAGCTCGACAGCCTACTCTGGGGCCAACGTCCTGACTTTC